This is a list of T cell receptor beta chains from one sample in a study of tumor and adjacent non-tumor tissue in lung cancer. From the multiplex PCR reads, TCRdb called clonotypes with MiXCR, one entry per CDR3 protein. Altogether some 120,000 distinct CDR3 sequences are present, about 66% being singletons, with the ten largest covering around 13%. Sequencing used lung tumor tissue. These TCRs come from a young man with non-small cell lung cancer. Each CDR3 is given with its conserved first and last residue. D genes are given only for firm matches. Clone sizes are given selectively: once, few, many, or a class where the clone is expanded.

v_gene,j_gene,abundance,d_gene,CDR3aa,CDR3nt
TRBV4-2,TRBJ2-2,many,TRBD2,CASSQVASGGGGTGELFF,TGTGCCAGCAGCCAAGTGGCTAGCGGGGGGGGCGGCACCGGGGAGCTGTTTTTT
TRBV29-1,TRBJ1-2,-,-,CSVDTAGAILGGYTF,TGTAGCGTTGATACGGCAGGGGCGATCCTGGGAGGCTACACCTTC
TRBV6-1,TRBJ2-1,many,TRBD1,CASSPTKGQGRNEQFF,TGTGCCAGCAGTCCAACGAAGGGACAGGGGAGGAATGAGCAGTTCTTC
TRBV20-1,TRBJ1-2,-,-,CSARDSGSGANNGYIF,TGCAGTGCTAGAGATTCAGGGAGCGGAGCTAACAATGGCTACATCTTC
TRBV12-3/TRBV12-4,TRBJ2-2,-,-,CVSSLAANTGELFF,TGTGTCAGCAGTTTGGCCGCGAACACCGGGGAGCTGTTTTTT
TRBV20-1,TRBJ2-7,few,TRBD1,CSARVSGQVYEQYF,TGCAGTGCTAGAGTTTCCGGACAGGTTTACGAGCAGTACTTC
TRBV6-2/TRBV6-3,TRBJ1-5,once,-,CANKGDSNQPQHF,TGTGCCAACAAGGGGGACAGCAATCAGCCCCAGCATTTT
TRBV6-5,TRBJ2-2,-,-,CASSAPNTGEVFF,TGTGCCAGCAGTGCCCCCAACACCGGTGAGGTGTTTTTT
TRBV4-2,TRBJ2-2,once,TRBD2,CVSSPRLAGGRAGELCF,TGTGTCAGCAGCCCTCGACTAGCGGGGGGCAGGGCCGGGGAGCTGTGTTTT
TRBV11-1,TRBJ1-1,-,-,CASSWIAVNSEAFF,TGTGCCAGCAGCTGGATTGCTGTGAACAGTGAAGCTTTCTTT
TRBV5-6,TRBJ2-7,many,TRBD1,CASSFDREGEQYF,TGTGCCAGCAGCTTCGACAGGGAAGGCGAGCAGTACTTC
TRBV29-1,TRBJ1-4,few,-,CSVGRGRGVNDKLFF,TGCAGCGTTGGTCGCGGTCGGGGGGTTAATGACAAACTGTTTTTT
TRBV20-1,TRBJ1-5,many,TRBD1,CSARDIRTGTGISQPQHF,TGCAGTGCTAGAGACATTCGCACCGGGACAGGGATCAGTCAGCCCCAGCATTTT
TRBV11-2,TRBJ1-1,many,TRBD1,CASSQDRGNTEAFF,TGTGCCAGCAGCCAAGACAGGGGGAACACTGAAGCTTTCTTT
TRBV12-3/TRBV12-4,TRBJ2-1,medium-sized,-,CASSFGTLNEQFF,TGTGCCAGCAGTTTTGGGACGCTCAATGAGCAGTTCTTC
TRBV11-3,TRBJ2-3,few,-,CASSREHTDMQYF,TGTGCTAGCAGCCGTGAACACACAGATATGCAGTATTTT
TRBV20-1,TRBJ2-7,few,-,CSARDQRRGGTYEHYF,TGCAGTGCTAGAGATCAGCGGAGGGGGGGGACCTACGAGCACTACTTC
TRBV20-1,TRBJ1-5,-,-,CSAWHGRDQPQHF,TGCAGTGCCTGGCATGGTAGGGATCAGCCCCAGCATTTT
TRBV12-3/TRBV12-4,TRBJ2-3,many,-,CASSSWGTQYF,TGTGCCAGCAGTTCTTGGGGTACGCAGTATTTT
TRBV10-2,TRBJ2-4,-,-,CASSGSNRDARSIQYF,TGCGCTAGCAGTGGTAGCAACAGGGACGCCAGAAGCATTCAGTACTTC
TRBV25-1,TRBJ1-5,many,TRBD1,CASSESGQSSNQPQHF,TGTGCCAGCAGTGAATCGGGACAGAGTAGCAATCAGCCCCAGCATTTT
TRBV7-9,TRBJ2-1,-,TRBD2,CASAPWGGDEQFF,TGTGCCAGCGCCCCTTGGGGGGGGGATGAGCAGTTCTTC
TRBV11-2,TRBJ1-3,many,TRBD1,CASSQTGGSGNTIYF,TGTGCCAGCAGCCAAACAGGGGGTTCGGGAAACACCATATATTTT
TRBV29-1,TRBJ1-2,-,-,CSSRDAYGYIF,TGCAGCAGCCGGGACGCCTATGGCTACATCTTC
TRBV29-1,TRBJ2-5,many,TRBD2,CSVESRLAGGAQYF,TGCAGCGTTGAAAGCCGACTAGCGGGAGGAGCCCAGTACTTC
TRBV11-2,TRBJ1-1,few,-,CVSSLDLLVAFF,TGTGTAAGCAGCCTAGACCTTTTGGTAGCTTTCTTT
TRBV5-6,TRBJ2-7,-,TRBD1,CASSSLKTGKPYGQYF,TGTGCCAGCAGCTCCCTGAAGACAGGGAAACCTTACGGGCAGTACTTC
TRBV12-3/TRBV12-4,TRBJ2-7,-,-,CASRWGNSQGNEQYF,TGTGCCAGCAGGTGGGGAAACTCGCAGGGGAATGAACAGTACTTC
TRBV19,TRBJ1-2,-,-,CASTTMGVGINYGYTF,TGCGCCAGTACCACGATGGGAGTCGGAATCAACTATGGCTACACCTTC
TRBV5-1,TRBJ2-1,once,TRBD2,CATSAGGNNEQFF,TGCGCCACTTCGGCGGGAGGGAACAATGAGCAGTTCTTC
TRBV7-8,TRBJ1-4,many,-,CASSFRPTGEKLFF,TGTGCCAGCAGCTTTCGTCCTACCGGGGAAAAACTGTTTTTT
TRBV6-2/TRBV6-3,TRBJ2-7,-,-,CANCYFFYEQYF,TGTGCCAATTGTTACTTTTTCTACGAGCAGTACTTC
TRBV12-5,TRBJ2-7,once,TRBD1,CASGPWTGRFYEQYF,TGTGCTAGTGGCCCATGGACAGGTAGATTCTACGAGCAGTACTTC
TRBV4-3,TRBJ1-2,-,-,CASSQESDSGVYGYTF,TGCGCCAGCAGCCAAGAGAGCGACTCGGGAGTATATGGCTACACCTTC
TRBV6-5,TRBJ1-1,many,TRBD1,CASSWGQLNTEAFF,TGTGCCAGCAGTTGGGGACAGTTGAACACTGAAGCTTTCTTT
TRBV5-4,TRBJ2-7,many,TRBD2,CASSSGGEGEQYF,TGTGCCAGCAGCTCCGGTGGGGAGGGCGAGCAGTACTTC
TRBV20-1,TRBJ2-7,many,-,CSARSGVYEQYF,TGCAGTGCTAGGTCGGGAGTTTACGAGCAGTACTTC
TRBV12-3/TRBV12-4,TRBJ2-3,-,-,CASSVSVITQYF,TGTGCGAGCAGTGTCAGTGTAATTACGCAGTATTTT
TRBV4-3,TRBJ1-3,-,-,CASRQGGTGNTIYF,TGCGCCAGCAGGCAAGGAGGGACTGGAAACACCATATATTTT
TRBV5-4,TRBJ2-7,-,-,CASSLDSYKQYF,TGTGCCAGCAGCTTGGACAGCTACAAGCAGTACTTC
TRBV30,TRBJ1-4,-,-,CAWSPLGGTNEKLFF,TGTGCCTGGAGTCCCCTGGGTGGGACTAATGAAAAACTGTTTTTT
TRBV4-2,TRBJ2-2,-,-,CASCQEPSGADGSTGELFF,TGTGCCAGCTGCCAAGAACCCTCCGGGGCCGACGGGAGCACCGGGGAGCTGTTTTTT